A selection of T cell receptor beta chains follows, all from one sample in a study of persistence of HIV-infected CD4 T cells. TCRdb's copy holds only in-frame clones and misses some; the assay was immunoSEQ multiplex PCR. This sample yields more than 30,000 clones, of which around 90% are seen a single time; approximately 1.3% belongs to the top ten. Antigens of these TCRs are unknown. The sequenced sample was CD4+ T cells sorted from PBMCs after approximately 20-hour stimulation, obtained from a patient who received antiretroviral therapy. All receptors come from an adult man with HIV who was CMV-seropositive. Both conserved end residues are part of each CDR3.

V: TRBV2; J: TRBJ1-2; CDR3: CASSEGGQGAGNGYTF
V: TRBV3-1/TRBV3-2; J: TRBJ2-1; CDR3: CASSQVRAEPIFYNEQFF
V: TRBV2; J: TRBJ2-3; CDR3: CASIGARANTDTQYF
V: TRBV6-4; J: TRBJ1-2; CDR3: CASSQGRNYGYTF
V: TRBV19; J: TRBJ2-2; CDR3: CASSISPGTQNTGELFF
V: TRBV3-1/TRBV3-2; J: TRBJ2-4; CDR3: CASSQENSNIQYF
V: TRBV9; J: TRBJ2-7; CDR3: CASSVDVGDEQYF
V: TRBV12-3/TRBV12-4; J: TRBJ1-5; CDR3: CASSFGERPQHF
V: TRBV7-9; J: TRBJ1-2; CDR3: CASSLAQQIYGYTF
V: TRBV9; J: TRBJ2-1; CDR3: CASSAGRSYNEQFF
V: TRBV10-3; J: TRBJ1-1; CDR3: CAISEGQGRQTEAFF
V: TRBV3-1/TRBV3-2; J: TRBJ2-7; CDR3: CASSPRTGESYEQYF
V: TRBV25-1; J: TRBJ2-3; CDR3: CASSEWTGGGDTQYF
V: TRBV5-1; J: TRBJ1-1; CDR3: CASSLGEGTRATEAFF
V: TRBV4-1; J: TRBJ2-5; CDR3: CASGTQETQYF
V: TRBV7-2; J: TRBJ1-3; CDR3: CASSLGRVATGNTIYF
V: TRBV12-3/TRBV12-4; J: TRBJ2-2; CDR3: CASSPLRHGELFF
V: TRBV18; J: TRBJ1-2; CDR3: CASSQEVTGYTF
V: TRBV27; J: TRBJ1-1; CDR3: CASSSRDRWGTNTEAFF
V: TRBV29-1; J: TRBJ1-1; CDR3: CSVAEGQMNTEAFF
V: TRBV11-2; J: TRBJ2-5; CDR3: CASSLETSFQETQYF
V: TRBV7-9; J: TRBJ1-1; CDR3: CASSLGQGWTEAFF
V: TRBV3-1/TRBV3-2; J: TRBJ2-5; CDR3: CASSQAETQYF
V: TRBV3-1/TRBV3-2; J: TRBJ2-1; CDR3: CASSQWTGTYNEQFF
V: TRBV6-5; J: TRBJ2-7; CDR3: CASSPGQIYEQYF
V: TRBV30; J: TRBJ2-2; CDR3: CAWRTSSNTGELFF
V: TRBV11-2; J: TRBJ2-7; CDR3: CASSLTGGGGTYEQYF
V: TRBV10-2; J: TRBJ2-5; CDR3: CASSETRGGRETQYF
V: TRBV15; J: TRBJ1-6; CDR3: CATSSGLDSPLHF
V: TRBV4-1; J: TRBJ2-5; CDR3: CASSSTDTETQYF
V: TRBV7-6; J: TRBJ2-1; CDR3: CASSSRDSPYNEQFF
V: TRBV6-5; J: TRBJ2-6; CDR3: CASSSGAGANVLTF